A single sample gave rise to the 31 T cell receptor beta chains below, sequenced in a study of shared clonotypes between healthy human individuals. The table came from immunoSEQ multiplex PCR; TCRdb's copy has only in-frame clones and leaves some out. The repertoire includes around 510,000 clones, 95% to 97% of them detected once, and around 0.067% sits in the top ten. Material for sequencing was naive CD4+ T cells sorted from blood. Documented subset: CD45RA+ positively selected. Source of these receptors: a woman aged 30 to 39 in good health.

J is TRBJ2-2 and V is TRBV5-1, with 12 bases lining up with TRBD2. The CDR3 loop spans 18 amino acids. V lost 1 base and J lost 3; bases outside the gene matches: 7. CDR1 SGHRS and CDR2 YFSETQ come from the germline V gene. The CDR3 DNA is TGCGCCAGCAGCTTGATGGCTAGCGGGAGGGCCGACACCGGGGAGCTGTTTTTT. This codes for CASSLMASGRADTGELFF.

This chain connects TRBV18 to TRBJ2-2; D remains ambiguous. CDR3 length equals 13 residues. Germline values: CDR1 KGHSH, CDR2 LQKENI. V was cut by 4 bases and J by 4 bases, with 7 bases left in between. The CDR3 loop is CASSQLGTGELFF. Here the CDR3 DNA reads TGTGCCAGCTCACAGCTGGGCACCGGGGAGCTGTTTTTT.

The rearrangement links TRBV6-5 to TRBJ2-7; D assignment may be TRBD1 or TRBD2 (6 bases each). The CDR3 runs 13 residues. In germline, CDR1 is MNHEY, CDR2 SVGAGI. Trimming removed 7 bases from V and 2 bases from J, with 12 bases in between. CDR3 in amino acids: CASTSGAPYEQYF. CDR3 in DNA: TGTGCCAGCACCTCGGGGGCACCCTACGAGCAGTACTTC.

The chain joins TRBV4-1 to TRBJ2-3; D could derive from TRBD1 or TRBD2 (5 bases each). This CDR3 contains 14 residues. The germline V and J ends were trimmed by 3 bases and 6 bases, with 13 bases remaining between them. The germline V gene has CDR1 MGHRA and CDR2 YSYEKL. The CDR3 DNA reads TGCGCCAGCAGCCAGGGGGTAGTTTTGGATACGCAGTATTTT. Its translation is CASSQGVVLDTQYF.

The V call is TRBV5-6, the J call TRBJ1-2, with D unclear. V was pared by 1 base and J by 2 bases, with 9 bases between. The CDR3 extends over 14 amino acids. Germline V CDR1 and CDR2: SGHDT, YYEEEE. The CDR3 protein is CASSLRPTNYGYTF. The CDR3 DNA follows: TGTGCCAGCAGCTTGAGGCCGACCAACTATGGCTACACCTTC.

The V and J genes are TRBV9 and TRBJ2-1, with 7 nucleotides matching TRBD2. CDR1 and CDR2 from the germline V gene are SGDLS and YYNGEE. The CDR3 has 14 residues. Losses at the gene ends were 6 bases for V and 4 bases for J; bases not matched to a gene: 7. The CDR3 DNA reads as TGTGCCAGCAAACCTAGCGGAGGGTACAATGAGCAGTTCTTC. Translation: CASKPSGGYNEQFF. The complete variable domain, with remaining parts taken from reference TRBV9 and TRBJ2-1, reads DSGVTQTPKHLITATGQRVTLRCSPRSGDLSVYWYQQSLDQGLQFLIQYYNGEERAKGNILERFSAQQFPDLHSELNLSSLELGDSALYFCASKPSGGYNEQFFGPGTRLTVL.

The V and J genes are TRBV5-1 and TRBJ1-1; 10 nucleotides agree with TRBD1. With 0 bases clipped from V and 5 bases from J, the junction kept 7 bases outside the gene matches. The CDR3 consists of 16 residues. CDR1 and CDR2 (germline): SGHRS, YFSETQ. The CDR3 DNA sequence: TGCGCCAGCAGCTTGGGAGACAGGGGGCTCGGGACTGAAGCTTTCTTT. Translation: CASSLGDRGLGTEAFF.

This clone was detected only once. The CDR3 bases are TGTGCCAGCAGCCGACTAGCGGGAGAGTTTAGTGAGCAGTTCTTC. This codes for CASSRLAGEFSEQFF. The rearrangement links TRBV11-2 to TRBJ2-1, with 12 bases fitting TRBD2. The CDR3 totals 15 residues. V lost 5 bases and J lost 9; bases outside the gene matches: 8. CDR1 and CDR2 from the germline V gene are SGHAT and FQNNGV.

The CDR3 DNA reads TGTGCCAGCAAAAAGGGTGGGGGGCCGGTTGGTAACTATGGCTACACCTTC. Amino acids: CASKKGGGPVGNYGYTF. This chain joins TRBV28 and TRBJ1-2, with D maybe TRBD1 (6 bases). Germline loops: CDR1 MDHEN, CDR2 SYDVKM. The CDR3 spans 17 residues. V lost 7 bases and J lost 1, with 22 bases in between.

The CDR3 loop is CASSRDRDRANEQFF. The CDR3 DNA is TGTGCCAGCTCACGAGACAGGGACCGGGCGAATGAGCAGTTCTTC. V and J are TRBV18 and TRBJ2-1; TRBD1 aligns across 7 bases. Trimming took 4 bases from V and 7 from J; bases not matched to a gene: 10. The V gene's germline CDR1 is KGHSH and CDR2 LQKENI. This CDR3 is 15 amino acids long.

V is TRBV15 and J is TRBJ1-5; no clear D gene. With 0 bases removed from V and 0 bases from J, the gap between germline ends came to 15 bases. From germline, CDR1 is LNHNV and CDR2 YYDKDF (reference sequence). There are 18 residues in the CDR3. CDR3 bases: TGTGCCACCAGCAGAGAAGGCATCGTTGCCGTTAGCAATCAGCCCCAGCATTTT. It encodes CATSREGIVAVSNQPQHF.

This sequence joins TRBV4-2 and TRBJ1-1, with D uncertain. Trimming shortened V by 3 bases and J by 4 bases, and 21 bases separated the two germline ends. This CDR3 has 17 residues. CDR1 LGHNA and CDR2 YNFKEQ come from the germline V gene. The CDR3 spells CASSQLHPSVWATEAFF. Here the CDR3 DNA reads TGTGCCAGCAGCCAGCTGCACCCCAGTGTGTGGGCCACTGAAGCTTTCTTT.

This rearrangement joins TRBV28 to TRBJ2-2; 12 bases are a match to TRBD2. The length of the CDR3 is 15 residues. Germline V lookup: CDR1 MDHEN, CDR2 SYDVKM. CDR3 region: CATTSGSTNTGELFF. Here the CDR3 DNA reads TGTGCGACGACTAGCGGGAGCACGAACACCGGGGAGCTGTTTTTT.

The genes are TRBV7-6 and TRBJ1-2; 12 nucleotides line up with TRBD1. The ends lost 5 bases at V and 4 bases at J; junction bases unmatched: 11. Germline V gene data show CDR1 as SGHVS and CDR2 as FNYEAQ. This CDR3 comprises 17 residues. This chain's CDR3 is CASSPVPGTGGGYGYTF. CDR3 DNA sequence: TGTGCCAGCAGCCCGGTGCCCGGGACAGGGGGCGGCTATGGCTACACCTTC. The full variable domain, with the rest looked up from reference TRBV7-6 and TRBJ1-2, is GAGVSQSPRYKVTKRGQDVALRCDPISGHVSLYWYRQALGQGPEFLTYFNYEAQQDKSGLPNDRFSAERPEGSISTLTIQRTEQRDSAMYRCASSPVPGTGGGYGYTFGSGTRLTVV.

The chain has TRBV6-1 and TRBJ1-5; possibly TRBD1 for D (5 bases). Trimming stripped 6 bases from V and 3 bases from J, with 9 bases between. Germline V gene lookup returns CDR1 MNHNS and CDR2 SASEGT. CDR3 length equals 13 residues. Here the CDR3 DNA reads TGTGCCAGCAGCCGGGGCCCCAATCAGCCCCAGCATTTT. Translation: CASSRGPNQPQHF.

The gene calls are TRBV19 and TRBJ1-5, with TRBD1 identical over 7 bases. The CDR3 runs 16 residues. After removal of 3 bases from V and 4 bases from J, the junction contained 9 bases not matched to a gene. The germline CDR1 and CDR2 sequences are LNHDA and SQIVND (reference sequence). The CDR3 is CASSMKRDSTNQPQHF. The CDR3 DNA is TGTGCCAGTAGTATGAAGCGGGACAGCACGAATCAGCCCCAGCATTTT.

This sequence joins TRBV28 and TRBJ2-5, with 7 bases aligning to TRBD2. The ends lost 6 bases at V and 4 bases at J; junction bases unmatched: 20. From germline, CDR1 is MDHEN and CDR2 SYDVKM. The CDR3 is 18 residues long. Here the CDR3 reads CASSPSGAGKGSRETQYF. In DNA, the CDR3 is TGTGCCAGCAGCCCAAGCGGGGCGGGAAAAGGCTCCCGAGAGACCCAGTACTTC.

Here the CDR3 reads CASTLGVFGANVLTF. As DNA, the CDR3 is TGTGCCTCGACATTAGGGGTCTTCGGGGCCAACGTCCTGACTTTC. This sequence joins TRBV10-3 and TRBJ2-6; TRBD1 is a possible D gene (5 bases). This CDR3 is built from 15 residues. Trimming removed 11 bases from V and 4 bases from J, with 18 bases in between. Germline CDR1 reads ENHRY; CDR2 reads SYGVKD.

The gene calls are TRBV18 and TRBJ2-1, with 10 bases fitting TRBD2. V shed 3 bases, J shed 1 base, and the junction held 3 bases outside the gene matches. Germline lookup yields CDR1 KGHSH and CDR2 LQKENI. The length of the CDR3 is 16 residues. CDR3 coding DNA: TGTGCCAGCTCACCCGAAGCGGGAGGGTCCTACAATGAGCAGTTCTTC. As protein: CASSPEAGGSYNEQFF.

V is TRBV27 and J is TRBJ2-6; 12 bases are shared with TRBD1. Looked up from germline, CDR1 is MNHEY and CDR2 is SMNVEV (reference sequence). The CDR3 runs to 18 residues. V shed 2 bases and J 0 bases; nucleotides not matched to a gene: 2. CDR3 nucleotide sequence: TGTGCCAGCAGTTTACTGGGACAGGGGGCCTCTGGGGCCAACGTCCTGACTTTC. It encodes CASSLLGQGASGANVLTF.

The chain combines TRBV19 with TRBJ2-7; D may match TRBD1 or TRBD2 (6 bases each). The CDR3 totals 16 residues. V lost 3 bases, J lost 0 bases, and 15 bases lay in between. Germline CDR1 is LNHDA and CDR2 is SQIVND (reference sequence). CDR3 loop: CASSISGAEISYEQYF. The CDR3 nucleotides are TGTGCCAGTAGTATCTCGGGGGCGGAAATCTCCTACGAGCAGTACTTC.

The rearrangement joins TRBV14 to TRBJ2-1; perhaps TRBD2 as D (5 bases). The ends were cut back, 4 bases at V and 7 bases at J, with 20 bases in the middle. The CDR3 is made up of 16 amino acids. Germline V gene data show CDR1 as SGHDN and CDR2 as FVKESK. CDR3 in amino acids: CASSLPPGFPRNEQFF. CDR3 bases: TGTGCCAGCAGCCTACCACCGGGGTTTCCGCGGAATGAGCAGTTCTTC. The entire variable domain, with the rest obtained from reference TRBV14 and TRBJ2-1, is as follows: EAGVTQFPSHSVIEKGQTVTLRCDPISGHDNLYWYRRVMGKEIKFLLHFVKESKQDESGMPNNRFLAERTGGTYSTLKVQPAELEDSGVYFCASSLPPGFPRNEQFFGPGTRLTVL.

The gene calls are TRBV5-1 and TRBJ2-1; D ambiguous. Germline V gene sequence: CDR1 SGHRS, CDR2 YFSETQ. The CDR3 contains 16 residues. The germline V and J ends were trimmed by 0 bases and 0 bases, with 10 bases remaining between them. The CDR3 coding sequence is TGCGCCAGCAGCTTGGGGTTGGGAAGCTCCTACAATGAGCAGTTCTTC. It encodes CASSLGLGSSYNEQFF. Variable domain in full (rest from reference TRBV5-1 and TRBJ2-1): KAGVTQTPRYLIKTRGQQVTLSCSPISGHRSVSWYQQTPGQGLQFLFEYFSETQRNKGNFPGRFSGRQFSNSRSEMNVSTLELGDSALYLCASSLGLGSSYNEQFFGPGTRLTVL.

CDR3 DNA: TGCAGCGTTGCATTAGCCGAAGAGACCCAGTACTTC. Translation gives CSVALAEETQYF. The V and J genes are TRBV29-1 and TRBJ2-5; no clear D. The V gene lost 4 bases and the J gene lost 3 bases, with 9 bases spanning the gap. The CDR3 spans 12 residues. Germline CDR1 SQVTM, CDR2 ANQGSEA. Based on the CDR3 plus reference TRBV29-1 and TRBJ2-5, the full variable domain is SAVISQKPSRDICQRGTSLTIQCQVDSQVTMMFWYRQQPGQSLTLIATANQGSEATYESGFVIDKFPISRPNLTFSTLTVSNMSPEDSSIYLCSVALAEETQYFGPGTRLLVL.

The V call is TRBV6-1, the J call TRBJ1-5, with TRBD1 matching 7 bases. J gave up 6 bases and V 0 bases, and 8 bases lay outside the gene matches. Germline V gene data show CDR1 as MNHNS and CDR2 as SASEGT. This CDR3 is built from 16 residues. The CDR3 protein is CASSEAAGGATQPQHF. The CDR3 nucleotides read TGTGCCAGCAGTGAAGCGGCAGGGGGGGCGACTCAGCCCCAGCATTTT.

A remark on this clone: This sample includes further DNA sequences coding for the same CDR3. The rearrangement links TRBV2 to TRBJ1-2, with no clear D. The CDR3 covers 14 residues. Germline V lookup: CDR1 SNHLY, CDR2 FYNNEI. Between the trimmed V and J ends, which lost 4 bases and 0 bases, there was a span of 9 bases. CDR3 sequence (DNA): TGTGCCAGCAGTGTCGGCCGCACTAACTATGGCTACACCTTC. Protein product: CASSVGRTNYGYTF.

The rearrangement uses TRBV4-2 and TRBJ1-3; D not certain. V was clipped by 1 base and J by 1 base, with 14 bases between them. The CDR3 loop spans 17 amino acids. Germline V gene sequence: CDR1 LGHNA, CDR2 YNFKEQ. The CDR3: CASSQVTLSTSGNTIYF. The CDR3 nucleotides read TGTGCCAGCAGCCAAGTCACGCTCTCTACTTCTGGAAACACCATATATTTT.

This sequence joins TRBV25-1 and TRBJ2-7; 9 bases are shared with TRBD1. The germline V gene has CDR1 MGHDK and CDR2 SYGVNS. V lost 4 bases, J lost 2 bases, and 6 bases stayed unmatched. The CDR3 runs 15 residues. The CDR3 is CASSGGRDRAYEQYF. The CDR3 region has the DNA TGTGCCAGCAGTGGGGGACGGGACAGGGCCTACGAGCAGTACTTC.

The rearrangement joins TRBV7-3 to TRBJ2-2, with 11 bases that match TRBD2. CDR1 is SGHTA, CDR2 FQGTGA, per germline. The CDR3 runs to 15 residues. The J segment lost 5 bases and the V segment lost 5 bases, leaving 4 bases of the junction unmatched. The CDR3 loop reads CASSPLAGETGELFF. The CDR3 DNA is TGTGCCAGCAGCCCACTAGCGGGAGAAACCGGGGAGCTGTTTTTT.

The chain is built from TRBV30 and TRBJ2-1; the D gene is possibly TRBD2 (5 bases). This CDR3 has 15 amino acids. Between the trimmed V and J ends, which lost 0 bases and 5 bases, there was a span of 14 bases. Germline assignment: CDR1 GTSNPN and CDR2 SVGIG (reference sequence). The CDR3 region has the DNA TGTGCCTGGAGTGTAGTCGGTAGCGACGACAATGAGCAGTTCTTC. It codes for CAWSVVGSDDNEQFF. Drawing the rest from reference TRBV30 and TRBJ2-1, the complete variable domain is SQTIHQWPATLVQPVGSPLSLECTVEGTSNPNLYWYRQAAGRGLQLLFYSVGIGQISSEVPQNLSASRPQDRQFILSSKKLLLSDSGFYLCAWSVVGSDDNEQFFGPGTRLTVL.

The CDR3 protein is CASSLQFTGELFF. The CDR3, as DNA: TGTGCCAGCAGCTTACAATTCACCGGGGAGCTGTTTTTT. The chain combines TRBV5-6 with TRBJ2-2, with D unresolved. The V and J ends lost 2 bases and 4 bases respectively, with 6 bases between them. The CDR3 covers 13 residues. CDR1 and CDR2 from the germline V gene are SGHDT and YYEEEE.